Included here is one T cell receptor beta chain sequence, with context. Its antigen has not been determined. Base qualities are not recorded, but no much larger clone differs from it by a single base. This record comes from a study of blood T cells in healthy people across ages (dated by TCRdb to about 2015). Turning to the overall study: In model experiments, roughly one uniquely barcoded TCR beta cDNA molecule per two T cells was captured by template switching. To avoid experimental bias, donors of different ages were distributed randomly across sequencing lanes. Using deep sequencing normalized with unique cDNA molecular identifiers, the study measured how TCR beta repertoire diversity changes with age. Four age groups were formed from the donors: young (average 16 years), middle-aged (approximately 39), aged (around 68) and long-lived (approximately 80). Using the same blood draw, the study looked at two additional independent replicas of 1 million unique cDNA reads for two donors, one aged 18 to 30 and the other aged 80 or older. Overall study outcomes, separate from this receptor: Estimates of total diversity from one million sequenced T cells were regarded as lower bounds and underestimates. As age increased, observed TCR beta diversity per million T cells dropped in a roughly linear way, and a significant reduction was already evident by age 40. Since profiling was done on bulk unsorted PBMCs, naive and antigen-experienced compartments could not be conclusively compared. Donor CMV infection status was unknown, potentially confounding age-related changes in expanded clonotypes. The percentage of naive T cells measured by flow cytometry correlated strongly with observed TCR beta diversity. Compared with the aged group, the long-lived group had more naive CD4+ T cells, fewer expanded clones and increased TCR diversity, suggesting age selection.

Donors were about 36 systemically healthy Caucasian individuals from Russia aged roughly 6 to 90 years. Approximately 9 milliliters of peripheral blood were collected from each donor into EDTA-treated Vacutainer tubes. PBMCs were isolated by Ficoll-Paque density-gradient centrifugation, with at least 7 million obtained per sample. Total RNA, at least 6 micrograms per sample, was extracted from PBMCs with Trizol reagent. The percentages of naive CD45RAhigh/CD27high T cells were determined by flow cytometry on a PBMC aliquot from every donor. The protocol used for the library was 5' RACE. TCRdb shows the sequencer as Illumina HiSeq 2500. The second PCR ran for about 7 to 11 cycles and used a J-beta primer mix along with a sample-barcoded 5' primer. A unique molecular identifier was introduced onto each TCR beta cDNA molecule by a template-switch 5' adaptor carrying 12 random nucleotides. Each sample yielded at least 2.5 million CDR3-containing paired-end reads. All of the RNA was converted into first-strand cDNA using the Mint cDNA synthesis kit, with a TRBC-specific oligonucleotide serving as the primer. Following uracil-DNA glycosylase treatment, all cDNA underwent a first 18-cycle PCR with the universal primers M1SS and BC2_uni_R. As for the original processing: Normalization of each sample was performed by random selection of 1 million high-quality reads, each carrying a distinct molecular identifier. Reads sharing molecular identifiers were discarded rather than binned into consensus sequences. MiTCR, with a Q25 quality threshold and the strictest error-elimination algorithm, was used for CDR3 identification, clonotype clustering and error correction. Lower-bound total TCR beta diversity was estimated with a nonparametric unseen species model using Euler transformation. The public reads were reanalyzed by TCRdb: fastp trimming at Q25, MiXCR alignment, in-frame beta chains only. Each CDR3 protein appears once, grouped with its most common genes and DNA. TCRdb's processing, not the authors' own work, is the source of the V and J calls. The sample data list around 780,000 distinct CDR3 sequences, and roughly 50% of these were observed just once. Of the sample, 25% to 30% falls within the top ten clones.

Sequences were obtained from blood. The receptor was isolated from a man aged 35 to 55 in good health.

The nucleotide sequence is TGCAGCGTCACGCGGGGGCATACAGATACGCAGTATTTT. This sequence encodes CSVTRGHTDTQYF. The V and J genes are TRBV29-1 and TRBJ2-3; tentative D gene TRBD2, with 7 bases matching. V is shortened by 6 bases, J by 3 bases, and the region joining them spans 13 bases. The CDR1 and CDR2 encoded by the germline V gene are SQVTM and ANQGSEA. Spanning cysteine to phenylalanine, the CDR3 consists of 13 amino acids. CDR3 DNA only is kept here, 39 bases in frame from base 1.